This T cell receptor (beta chain) was identified in a study of identifying expanded T cells in peripheral blood (dated by TCRdb to the late 2010s). For the wider study: Separate aliquots of the same genomic DNA pool were sequenced to produce technical replicates, and four replicates were compared in pairs.

The immunoSEQ Assay, which relies on bias-controlled multiplex PCR amplification of genomic DNA, was used to profile TCRbeta CDR3 regions. In the original analysis: To quantify the absolute abundance of each unique TCRbeta CDR3 region, the sequences were collapsed and filtered. Differential abundance was tested with a binomial (Fisher-equivalent) model and with a beta-binomial model adding time-dependent variance fitted from healthy donors. Clones with fewer than 5 combined templates were excluded, and clones with Benjamini-Hochberg FDR below 0.01 were called differentially abundant. The form v = (b*log(k)+a)^2 was used to model beta-binomial variance as a function of total template count across the two samples. Imported from immuneACCESS, the table was reduced by TCRdb to in-frame sequences with V and J called. These copies leave out some clones; in studies compared against another copy, an unresolved V gene accounts for under half, and the cause of the remainder is not known. V, J and clone size are taken as reported in that table, and D and trimming were inferred from the DNA itself. The sample table holds under 150,000 clones, of which 75% to 90% were seen once. The ten top clones hold 7.5% to 9% of the sample.

Results and caveats for the whole study, not just this receptor: The authors expected that over much longer intervals, such as months to years, biological variance in healthy repertoires might increase even further. Variance in clone template counts between roughly 2-week samples significantly increased with total template count across all healthy donors. Between technical replicates the binomial model flagged approximately 1.1 differentially abundant clones, whereas over around two weeks the binomial model flagged about 15 and over roughly 4 weeks 19 to 20. Across all healthy-donor time intervals, the beta-binomial model significantly cut both the number of clones called differentially abundant and the false-positive rate.

The sample holds a few counts of this clone. There is no known antigen for this receptor. Base qualities are missing; no much larger clone stands one base away. The CDR3, from cysteine to phenylalanine, totals 14 residues. The only DNA kept is the CDR3, 42 bases in frame from the first base. Taken from the germline V gene (reference sequence), the CDR1 and CDR2 loops are LNHDA and SQIVND. V drops 6 bases and J drops 8 bases, leaving 19 bases in between. No immune events such as infections were documented for the healthy donors during the collection period. Healthy-donor blood repertoires served as a training cohort to calibrate time-dependent variance in a beta-binomial model of T-cell clone differential abundance. The training cohort comprised some 10 healthy donors, 3 female and 7 male. On average the donors were around 45 years old, and their ages spanned 29 to 64 years. Obtained from a commercial supplier, whole blood was collected from each healthy donor at three time points set about two weeks apart. For immunosequencing, genomic DNA was extracted from whole blood that had not been sorted.

The source is a person between 18 and 69 years old in good health. Sequencing input: blood. The chain is assembled from TRBV19 and TRBJ1-2; TRBD1 is perhaps the D gene, given 5 matching bases. Here the CDR3 is given as CASSPLGQDGGYTF. The sequence in DNA is TGTGCCAGTAGCCCCCTGGGGCAGGACGGAGGCTACACCTTC.